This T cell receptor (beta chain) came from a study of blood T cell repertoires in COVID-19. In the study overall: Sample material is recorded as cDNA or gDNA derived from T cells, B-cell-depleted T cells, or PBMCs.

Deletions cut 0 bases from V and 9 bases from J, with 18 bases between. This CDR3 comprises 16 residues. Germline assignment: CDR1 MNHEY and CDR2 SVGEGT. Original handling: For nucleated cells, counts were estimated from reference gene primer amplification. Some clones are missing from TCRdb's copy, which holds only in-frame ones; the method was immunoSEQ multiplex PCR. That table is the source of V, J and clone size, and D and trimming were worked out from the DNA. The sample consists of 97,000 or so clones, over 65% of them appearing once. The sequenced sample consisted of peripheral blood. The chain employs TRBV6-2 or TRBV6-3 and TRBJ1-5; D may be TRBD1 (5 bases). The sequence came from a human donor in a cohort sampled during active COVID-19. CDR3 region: CASSYSPSGGMRPQHF. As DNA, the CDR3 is TGTGCCAGCAGTTACTCCCCGTCGGGGGGGATGAGGCCCCAGCATTTT.